This TCR beta chain was sequenced in a study of T-cell memory formation after mild COVID-19. On this clonotype: Its antigen is as yet unknown.

The CDR3 totals 15 residues. V was pared by 1 base and J by 1 base, with 11 bases between. Germline CDR1 reads SGHRS; CDR2 reads YFSETQ. TCRdb re-called the 5' RACE reads through MiXCR, storing one row per CDR3 protein. The sample records 400,000 to 500,000 distinct CDR3 sequences, 15% to 20% being singletons. Study-level points and caveats: Still unconfirmed is whether the second-wave clones peaking on day 37 recognized SARS-CoV-2.

This receptor was obtained from an adult woman who had mild COVID-19 (a few samples of this study predate the infection). Cell type and time point are not known. The sample comprised PBMCs or a T cell subset sorted from them (not recorded which). This sequence joins TRBV5-1 and TRBJ1-1; a weak D match, TRBD1 (6 bases). CDR3 region: CASSLRSGENTEAFF. CDR3 in DNA: TGCGCCAGCAGCTTGCGGTCAGGGGAGAACACTGAAGCTTTCTTT. Full variable domain (missing parts from reference TRBV5-1 and TRBJ1-1): KAGVTQTPRYLIKTRGQQVTLSCSPISGHRSVSWYQQTPGQGLQFLFEYFSETQRNKGNFPGRFSGRQFSNSRSEMNVSTLELGDSALYLCASSLRSGENTEAFFGQGTRLTVV.